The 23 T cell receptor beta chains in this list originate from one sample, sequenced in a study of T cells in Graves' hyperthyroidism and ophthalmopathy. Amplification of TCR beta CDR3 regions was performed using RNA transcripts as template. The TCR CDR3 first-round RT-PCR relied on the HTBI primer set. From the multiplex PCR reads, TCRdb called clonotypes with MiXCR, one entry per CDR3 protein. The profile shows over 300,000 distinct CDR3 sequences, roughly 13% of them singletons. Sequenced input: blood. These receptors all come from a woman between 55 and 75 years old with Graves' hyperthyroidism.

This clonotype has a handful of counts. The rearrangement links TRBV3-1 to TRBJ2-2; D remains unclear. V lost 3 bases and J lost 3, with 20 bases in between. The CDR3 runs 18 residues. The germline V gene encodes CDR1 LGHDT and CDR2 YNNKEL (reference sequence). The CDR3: CASSHPPGWANYTGELFF. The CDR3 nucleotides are TGTGCCAGCAGCCACCCGCCGGGCTGGGCTAACTACACCGGGGAGCTGTTTTTT.

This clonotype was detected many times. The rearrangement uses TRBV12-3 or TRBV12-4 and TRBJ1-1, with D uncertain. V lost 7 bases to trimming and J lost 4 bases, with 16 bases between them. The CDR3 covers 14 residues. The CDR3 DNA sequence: TGTGCCAGCACCCTGACCCGGGGTGCCACTGAAGCTTTCTTT. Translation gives CASTLTRGATEAFF.

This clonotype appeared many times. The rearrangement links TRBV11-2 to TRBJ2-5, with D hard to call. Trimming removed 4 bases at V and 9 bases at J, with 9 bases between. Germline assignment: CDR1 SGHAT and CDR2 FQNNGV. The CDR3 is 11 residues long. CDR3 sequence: CASSSLGPQYF. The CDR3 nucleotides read TGTGCCAGCAGCTCCCTTGGCCCCCAGTACTTC.

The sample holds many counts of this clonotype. In DNA, the CDR3 is TGTGCCAGCAGCAACTACCCCGGGACAGGGGGATCACCCCTCCACTTT. It encodes CASSNYPGTGGSPLHF. The gene calls are TRBV27 and TRBJ1-6; the match to TRBD1 covers 11 bases. Germline V gene data show CDR1 as MNHEY and CDR2 as SMNVEV (reference sequence). This CDR3 is built from 16 residues. Germline trimming cut 6 bases from V and 10 bases from J; bases unmatched to any gene: 11.

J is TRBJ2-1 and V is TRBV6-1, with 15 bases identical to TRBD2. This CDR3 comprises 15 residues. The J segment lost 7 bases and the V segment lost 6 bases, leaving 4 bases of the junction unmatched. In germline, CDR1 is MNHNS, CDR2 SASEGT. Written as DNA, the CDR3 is TGTGCCAGCAGCCGCGGGACTAGCGGGAGGAATGAGCAGTTCTTC. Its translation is CASSRGTSGRNEQFF.

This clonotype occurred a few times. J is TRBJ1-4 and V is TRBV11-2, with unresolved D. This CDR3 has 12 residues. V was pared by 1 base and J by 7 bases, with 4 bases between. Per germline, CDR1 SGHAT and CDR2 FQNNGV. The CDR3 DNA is TGTGCCAGCAGCTTAGTAGCTGAAAAACTGTTTTTT. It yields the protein CASSLVAEKLFF.

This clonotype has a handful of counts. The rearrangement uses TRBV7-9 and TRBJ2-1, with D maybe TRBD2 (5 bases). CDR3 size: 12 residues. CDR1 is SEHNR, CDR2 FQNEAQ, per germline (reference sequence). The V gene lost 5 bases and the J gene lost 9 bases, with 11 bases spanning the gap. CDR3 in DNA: TGTGCCAGCAGCCCCGGGGAGCTTGAGCAGTTCTTC. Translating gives CASSPGELEQFF. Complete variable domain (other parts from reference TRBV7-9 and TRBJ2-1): DTGVSQNPRHKITKRGQNVTFRCDPISEHNRLYWYRQTLGQGPEFLTYFQNEAQLEKSRLLSDRFSAERPKGSFSTLEIQRTEQGDSAMYLCASSPGELEQFFGPGTRLTVL.

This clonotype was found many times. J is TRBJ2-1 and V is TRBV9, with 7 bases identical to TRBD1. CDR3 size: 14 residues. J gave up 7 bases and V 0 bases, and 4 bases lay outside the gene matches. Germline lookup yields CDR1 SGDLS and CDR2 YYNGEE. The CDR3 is CASSVAMGQNEQFF. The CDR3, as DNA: TGTGCCAGCAGCGTAGCTATGGGACAGAATGAGCAGTTCTTC.

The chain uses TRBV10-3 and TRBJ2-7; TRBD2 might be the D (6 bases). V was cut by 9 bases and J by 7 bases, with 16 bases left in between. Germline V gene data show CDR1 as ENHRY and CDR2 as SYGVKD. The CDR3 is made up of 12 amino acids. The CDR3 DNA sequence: TGTGCCATTAGCGGCCCAGGCAATGAGCAGTACTTC. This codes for CAISGPGNEQYF.

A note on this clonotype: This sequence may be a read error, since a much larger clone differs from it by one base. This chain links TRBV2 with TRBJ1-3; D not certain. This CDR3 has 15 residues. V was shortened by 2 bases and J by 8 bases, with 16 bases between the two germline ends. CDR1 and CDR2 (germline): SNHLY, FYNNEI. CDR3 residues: CASSELGDHGDTIYF. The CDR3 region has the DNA TGTGCCAGCAGTGAACTGGGAGACCATGGGGACACCATATATTTT.

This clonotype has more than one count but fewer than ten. The CDR3 is CASRIGEDEQFF. The CDR3 nucleotides read TGTGCCAGCAGGATAGGGGAAGATGAGCAGTTCTTC. The chain links TRBV2 to TRBJ2-1, with D tentatively TRBD1 (5 bases). This CDR3 spans 12 amino acids. The V gene's germline CDR1 is SNHLY and CDR2 FYNNEI. Trimming left V 6 bases short and J 8 bases short, with 11 bases between.

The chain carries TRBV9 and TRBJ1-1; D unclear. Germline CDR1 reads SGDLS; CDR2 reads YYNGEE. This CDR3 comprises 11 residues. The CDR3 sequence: CLHRFGTEAFF. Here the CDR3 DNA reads TGTCTACACCGGTTCGGTACTGAAGCTTTCTTT.

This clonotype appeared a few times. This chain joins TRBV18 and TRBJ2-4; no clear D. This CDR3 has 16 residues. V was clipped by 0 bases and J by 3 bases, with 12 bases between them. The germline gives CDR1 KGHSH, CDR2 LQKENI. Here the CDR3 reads CASSPPSVGLKNIQYF. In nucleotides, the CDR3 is TGTGCCAGCTCACCACCGTCAGTGGGTCTCAAAAACATTCAGTACTTC.

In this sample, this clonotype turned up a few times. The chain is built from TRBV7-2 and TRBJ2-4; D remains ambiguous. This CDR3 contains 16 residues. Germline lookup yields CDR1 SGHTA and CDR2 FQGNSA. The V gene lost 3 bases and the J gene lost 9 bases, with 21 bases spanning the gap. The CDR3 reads CASSFNPRESWGIQYF. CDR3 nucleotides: TGTGCCAGCAGCTTCAATCCGCGAGAGTCGTGGGGCATTCAGTACTTC.

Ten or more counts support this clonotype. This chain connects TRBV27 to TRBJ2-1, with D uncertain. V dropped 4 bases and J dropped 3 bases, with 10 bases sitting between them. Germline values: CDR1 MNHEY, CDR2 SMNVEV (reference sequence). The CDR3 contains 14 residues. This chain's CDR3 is CASSWGRLYNEQFF. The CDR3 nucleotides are TGTGCCAGCAGTTGGGGAAGACTCTACAATGAGCAGTTCTTC.

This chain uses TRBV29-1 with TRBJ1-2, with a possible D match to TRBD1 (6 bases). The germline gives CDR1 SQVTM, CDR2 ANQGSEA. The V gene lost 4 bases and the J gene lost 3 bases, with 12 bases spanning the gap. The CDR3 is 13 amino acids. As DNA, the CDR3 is TGCAGCGTTGTCGGCAGGGGAGACTATGGCTACACCTTC. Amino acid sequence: CSVVGRGDYGYTF.

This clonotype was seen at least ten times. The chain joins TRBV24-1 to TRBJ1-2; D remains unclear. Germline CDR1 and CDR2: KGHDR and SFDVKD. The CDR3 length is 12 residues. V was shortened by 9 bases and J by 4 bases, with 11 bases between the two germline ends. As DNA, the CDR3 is TGTGCCACCCATGATTCAACCTATGGCTACACCTTC. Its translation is CATHDSTYGYTF.

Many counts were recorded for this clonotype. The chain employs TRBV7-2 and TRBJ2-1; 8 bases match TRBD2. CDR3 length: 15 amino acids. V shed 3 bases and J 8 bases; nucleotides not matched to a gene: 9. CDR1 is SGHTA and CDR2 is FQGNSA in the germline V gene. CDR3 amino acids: CASSFRASGQDEQFF. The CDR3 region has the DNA TGTGCCAGCAGCTTTCGGGCTAGCGGGCAAGATGAGCAGTTCTTC. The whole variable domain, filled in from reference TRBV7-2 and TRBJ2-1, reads GAGVSQSPSNKVTEKGKDVELRCDPISGHTALYWYRQSLGQGLEFLIYFQGNSAPDKSGLPSDRFSAERTGGSVSTLTIQRTQQEDSAVYLCASSFRASGQDEQFFGPGTRLTVL.

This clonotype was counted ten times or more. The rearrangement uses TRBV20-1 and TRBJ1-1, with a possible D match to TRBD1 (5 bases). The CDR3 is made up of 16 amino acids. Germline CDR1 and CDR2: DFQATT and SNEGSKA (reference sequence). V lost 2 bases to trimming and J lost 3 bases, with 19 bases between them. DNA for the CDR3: TGCAGTGCTAGAAAATACTCGGGACTCGGGGACACTGAAGCTTTCTTT. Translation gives CSARKYSGLGDTEAFF.

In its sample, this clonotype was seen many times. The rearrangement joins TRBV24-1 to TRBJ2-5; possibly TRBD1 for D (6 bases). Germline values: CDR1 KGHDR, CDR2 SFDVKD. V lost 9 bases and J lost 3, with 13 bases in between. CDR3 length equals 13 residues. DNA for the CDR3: TGTGCCACCTGCAAGGCAGGGGAAGAGACCCAGTACTTC. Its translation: CATCKAGEETQYF.

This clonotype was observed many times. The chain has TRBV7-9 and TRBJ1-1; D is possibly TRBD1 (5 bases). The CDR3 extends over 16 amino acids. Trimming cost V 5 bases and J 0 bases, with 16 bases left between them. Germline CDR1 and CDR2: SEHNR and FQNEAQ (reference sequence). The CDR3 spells CASSPRGTRMNTEAFF. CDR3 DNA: TGTGCCAGCAGCCCCCGGGGCACTCGGATGAACACTGAAGCTTTCTTT.

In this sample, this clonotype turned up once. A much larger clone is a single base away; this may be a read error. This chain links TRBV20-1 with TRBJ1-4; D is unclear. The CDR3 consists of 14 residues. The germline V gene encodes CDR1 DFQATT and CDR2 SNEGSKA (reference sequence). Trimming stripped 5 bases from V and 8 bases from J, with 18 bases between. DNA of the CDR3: TGCAGTGCTTATGATGGACGCCGAGGGGAAAAACTGTTTTTT. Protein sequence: CSAYDGRRGEKLFF.

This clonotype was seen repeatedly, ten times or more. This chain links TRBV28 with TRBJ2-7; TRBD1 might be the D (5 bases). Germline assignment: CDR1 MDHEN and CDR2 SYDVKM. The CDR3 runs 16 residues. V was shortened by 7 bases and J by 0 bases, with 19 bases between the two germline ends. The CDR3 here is CASTPWGQGSSYEQYF. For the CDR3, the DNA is TGTGCCAGCACCCCCTGGGGCCAGGGCAGCTCCTACGAGCAGTACTTC.